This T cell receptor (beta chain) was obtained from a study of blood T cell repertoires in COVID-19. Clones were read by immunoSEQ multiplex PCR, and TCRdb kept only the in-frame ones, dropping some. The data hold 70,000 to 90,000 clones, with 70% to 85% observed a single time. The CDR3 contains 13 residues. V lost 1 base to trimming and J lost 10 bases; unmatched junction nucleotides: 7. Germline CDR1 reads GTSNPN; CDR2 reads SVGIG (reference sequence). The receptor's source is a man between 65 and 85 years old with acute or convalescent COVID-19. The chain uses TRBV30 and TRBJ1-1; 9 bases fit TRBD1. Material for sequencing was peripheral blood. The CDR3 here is CAWSDGTGSGAFF. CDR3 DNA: TGTGCCTGGAGTGATGGGACAGGGAGTGGAGCTTTCTTT.